Listed here are 31 T cell receptor beta chains from one sample, sequenced in a study of blood T cell repertoires in COVID-19. The repertoire was sequenced with immunoSEQ multiplex PCR; TCRdb's copy has only in-frame clones and lacks some. The sample lists roughly 86,000 clones, around 82% occurring once. The specimen sequenced was peripheral blood. These TCRs come from a woman over 75 with COVID-19, enrolled during active disease.

The DNA for the CDR3 is TGCGCCAGCAGCTTGGAGACAGCGGGCTACACCTTC. Amino acids: CASSLETAGYTF. The chain uses TRBV5-1 and TRBJ1-2; TRBD1 might be the D (5 bases). The CDR3 spans 12 residues. The germline gives CDR1 SGHRS, CDR2 YFSETQ. V was shortened by 0 bases and J by 8 bases, with 8 bases between the two germline ends.

The V and J genes are TRBV3-1 (or the pseudogene TRBV3-2) and TRBJ2-7; 14 positions match TRBD2. V was clipped by 4 bases and J by 2 bases; unmatched bases: 4. There are 16 residues in the CDR3. Germline values: CDR1 LGHDT, CDR2 YNNKEL (reference sequence). The chain's CDR3 is CASSLGTSGGPYEQYF. DNA for the CDR3: TGTGCCAGCAGCCTGGGGACTAGCGGGGGCCCCTACGAGCAGTACTTC.

The J gene is TRBJ2-6, the V gene TRBV24-1, with 11 bases aligning to TRBD1. This CDR3 is 18 amino acids long. V lost 4 bases and J lost 1; bases outside the gene matches: 5. Per germline, CDR1 KGHDR and CDR2 SFDVKD. The CDR3 sequence is CATSDRTGGSSGANVLTF. CDR3 bases: TGTGCCACCAGTGACCGGACAGGGGGCTCTTCTGGGGCCAACGTCCTGACTTTC.

The V and J genes are TRBV7-7 and TRBJ2-5, with D uncertain. The CDR3 is 13 amino acids. Germline CDR1 reads SSHAT; CDR2 reads FNYEAQ (reference sequence). The V end lost 1 base, the J end lost 2 bases, and 5 bases lay between the germline ends. The chain's CDR3 is CASSLGQQETQYF. DNA for the CDR3: TGTGCCAGCAGCTTAGGGCAGCAAGAGACCCAGTACTTC.

The chain joins TRBV28 to TRBJ1-5; no firm D call. This CDR3 has 14 residues. CDR1 and CDR2 (germline): MDHEN, SYDVKM. Between the trimmed V and J ends, which lost 6 bases and 0 bases, there was a span of 9 bases. The chain's CDR3 is CASRHPHSNQPQHF. CDR3 DNA sequence: TGTGCCAGCAGACATCCGCATAGCAATCAGCCCCAGCATTTT.

This rearrangement joins TRBV7-9 to TRBJ1-5, with 7 bases identical to TRBD1. Trimming at V came to 4 bases and at J to 7 bases, leaving 7 bases not matched to a gene. The V gene's germline CDR1 is SEHNR and CDR2 FQNEAQ (reference sequence). The CDR3 covers 14 residues. In DNA, the CDR3 is TGTGCCAGCAGCTCCGACAGGGAGTGGCAGCCCCAGCATTTT. Translation gives CASSSDREWQPQHF.

V gene TRBV7-2 combines with J gene TRBJ2-3; possibly TRBD2 for D (5 bases). V was cut by 2 bases and J by 0 bases, with 6 bases left in between. Per the germline V gene, CDR1 is SGHTA and CDR2 is FQGNSA. The CDR3 has 14 amino acids. The CDR3 region is CASSLTGSTDTQYF. CDR3 coding DNA: TGTGCCAGCAGCTTAACGGGGAGCACAGATACGCAGTATTTT.

The chain is built from TRBV10-3 and TRBJ2-7; 9 bases match TRBD2. The germline gives CDR1 ENHRY, CDR2 SYGVKD. V dropped 10 bases and J dropped 0; count of bases not matched to a gene: 4. The CDR3 extends over 13 amino acids. The CDR3 DNA is TGTGCCAGCCGGACTAGCGTCTCCTACGAGCAGTACTTC. Translating it yields CASRTSVSYEQYF.

The gene calls are TRBV7-2 and TRBJ2-3; 7 bases line up with TRBD1. Germline lookup yields CDR1 SGHTA and CDR2 FQGNSA. Unmatched junction bases numbered 6, after V lost 5 bases and J lost 7 bases. The CDR3 covers 13 residues. Here the CDR3 reads CASSATGVNTQYF. The CDR3 DNA reads as TGTGCCAGCAGCGCCACAGGGGTAAATACGCAGTATTTT.

The V gene is TRBV28, the J gene TRBJ2-7, with TRBD2 matching 8 bases. V shed 6 bases and J 5 bases; nucleotides not matched to a gene: 9. The CDR3 runs to 14 residues. Germline assignment: CDR1 MDHEN and CDR2 SYDVKM. The CDR3 DNA follows: TGTGCCAGCAGCGAGGGCCCGGGGGGGAACGAGCAGTACTTC. Its translation is CASSEGPGGNEQYF.

The genes are TRBV5-1 and TRBJ1-3; TRBD1 is a possible D gene (5 bases). This CDR3 spans 15 amino acids. V lost 7 bases, J lost 3 bases, and 17 bases lay in between. CDR1 and CDR2 from the germline V gene are SGHRS and YFSETQ. The chain's CDR3 is CASRSQGGFGNTIYF. CDR3 sequence (DNA): TGCGCCAGCCGCTCCCAGGGAGGGTTTGGAAACACCATATATTTT. The full variable domain, rest sourced from reference TRBV5-1 and TRBJ1-3, is KAGVTQTPRYLIKTRGQQVTLSCSPISGHRSVSWYQQTPGQGLQFLFEYFSETQRNKGNFPGRFSGRQFSNSRSEMNVSTLELGDSALYLCASRSQGGFGNTIYFGEGSWLTVV.

This clone was observed a few times. This sequence joins TRBV11-2 and TRBJ2-1, with 9 bases fitting TRBD2. With 3 bases clipped from V and 0 bases from J, the junction kept 3 bases outside the gene matches. The CDR3 extends over 16 amino acids. From germline, CDR1 is SGHAT and CDR2 FQNNGV. The CDR3 coding sequence is TGTGCCAGCAGCTTCGTGACTAGCGGCTCCTACAATGAGCAGTTCTTC. This gives the protein CASSFVTSGSYNEQFF.

The gene calls are TRBV7-9 and TRBJ2-7, with 8 bases fitting TRBD1. Germline CDR1 and CDR2: SEHNR and FQNEAQ (reference sequence). The CDR3 has 15 amino acids. Trimming at V came to 1 base and at J to 6 bases, leaving 8 bases not matched to a gene. The CDR3 DNA sequence: TGTGCCAGCAGCTTAGACTCCAGGGGGCGCTCCGAGCAGTACTTC. This translates into CASSLDSRGRSEQYF.

This clone was picked up a small number of times. The chain is built from TRBV6-6 and TRBJ1-5, with D uncertain. The CDR3 length is 14 residues. Germline V lookup: CDR1 MNHNY, CDR2 SVGAGI (reference sequence). Trimming took off 0 bases at V and 6 bases at J, with 9 bases between the two ends. The DNA for the CDR3 is TGTGCCAGCAGTTACTCGGGAGGGTCTCAGCCCCAGCATTTT. The encoded protein is CASSYSGGSQPQHF.

V usage is TRBV18 and J usage is TRBJ2-7; maybe TRBD1 (7 bases). The V gene's germline CDR1 is KGHSH and CDR2 LQKENI. Trimming shortened V by 2 bases and J by 7 bases, and 15 bases separated the two germline ends. The CDR3 has 14 amino acids. CDR3 bases: TGTGCCAGCTCACCATCAGACAGGGCGGGAGAGCAGTACTTC. It specifies CASSPSDRAGEQYF.

This chain uses TRBV30 with TRBJ1-4, with no clear D. Trimming stripped 3 bases from V and 7 bases from J, with 6 bases between. CDR3 size: 11 residues. Germline loops: CDR1 GTSNPN, CDR2 SVGIG (reference sequence). This chain's CDR3 is CAWSRFEKLFF. The CDR3 nucleotides are TGTGCCTGGAGCAGGTTTGAAAAACTGTTTTTT. The whole variable domain, filled in from reference TRBV30 and TRBJ1-4, reads SQTIHQWPATLVQPVGSPLSLECTVEGTSNPNLYWYRQAAGRGLQLLFYSVGIGQISSEVPQNLSASRPQDRQFILSSKKLLLSDSGFYLCAWSRFEKLFFGSGTQLSVL.

The chain has TRBV7-3 and TRBJ2-2, with 7 nucleotides matching TRBD1. J was trimmed by 0 bases and V by 6 bases; bases with no gene match: 4. The CDR3 is 15 amino acids. The germline CDR1 and CDR2 sequences are SGHTA and FQGTGA. Written as DNA, the CDR3 is TGTGCCAGCAGGTGGGACAGCACGAACACCGGGGAGCTGTTTTTT. It codes for CASRWDSTNTGELFF.

V and J are TRBV6-2 or TRBV6-3 and TRBJ2-7; D perhaps matches TRBD1 (5 bases). In germline, CDR1 is MNHEY, CDR2 SVGEGT. V was trimmed by 0 bases and J by 2 bases, leaving 11 bases between them. This CDR3 has 15 amino acids. Here the CDR3 reads CASSYSRSRAYEQYF. CDR3 in DNA: TGTGCCAGCAGTTACTCGAGGTCCAGGGCCTACGAGCAGTACTTC.

The rearrangement joins TRBV7-2 to TRBJ1-2; 9 bases are a match to TRBD1. V was clipped by 5 bases and J by 1 base; unmatched bases: 5. The CDR3 is 15 residues long. Germline-derived CDR1 and CDR2 are SGHTA and FQGNSA. The CDR3 coding sequence is TGTGCCAGCAGCCCCTGGGACAGGGATAACTATGGCTACACCTTC. Encoded protein: CASSPWDRDNYGYTF.

The CDR3 DNA is TGTGCCAGCAGCTTGGACCTTACAGGGACCTCTGGAAACACCATATATTTT. This translates into CASSLDLTGTSGNTIYF. The J gene is TRBJ1-3, the V gene TRBV5-4, with a possible D match to TRBD1 (6 bases). The V end lost 0 bases, the J end lost 0 bases, and 13 bases lay between the germline ends. Germline V gene data show CDR1 as SGHNT and CDR2 as YYREEE (reference sequence). The CDR3 length is 17 residues.

The chain is built from TRBV5-1 and TRBJ1-1; 9 bases are shared with TRBD1. Trimming cost V 4 bases and J 8 bases; bases outside gene matches: 9. Germline CDR1 SGHRS, CDR2 YFSETQ. The CDR3 length is 14 residues. The CDR3 protein is CASSLMGQGQEAFF. CDR3 bases: TGCGCCAGCAGCCTAATGGGACAGGGACAAGAAGCTTTCTTT.

The chain carries TRBV7-3 and TRBJ2-3, with 13 bases that match TRBD2. V shed 3 bases, J shed 5 bases, and the junction held 8 bases outside the gene matches. The CDR3 sequence is 17 residues long. Germline CDR1 is SGHTA and CDR2 is FQGTGA. CDR3 region: CASSFDPGLAGRDTQYF. The CDR3, as DNA: TGTGCCAGCAGCTTCGATCCGGGACTAGCGGGGCGAGATACGCAGTATTTT.

The chain recombines TRBV7-9 with TRBJ1-1; possible D gene TRBD1, 6 bases. This CDR3 region has 15 residues. The V end lost 1 base, the J end lost 2 bases, and 11 bases lay between the germline ends. CDR1 and CDR2 from the germline V gene are SEHNR and FQNEAQ (reference sequence). The CDR3: CASSLVAGANTEAFF. The CDR3 DNA reads as TGTGCCAGCAGCTTAGTGGCAGGGGCTAACACTGAAGCTTTCTTT.

V and J are TRBV18 and TRBJ2-5, with 11 bases that match TRBD1. This CDR3 region has 13 residues. The germline CDR1 and CDR2 sequences are KGHSH and LQKENI. V was pared by 4 bases and J by 6 bases, with 1 base of the junction left unmatched. The CDR3 protein is CASSLDRGQTQYF. The CDR3 DNA follows: TGTGCCAGCTCACTGGACAGGGGGCAGACCCAGTACTTC.

The rearrangement joins TRBV5-1 to TRBJ2-7; TRBD1 aligns across 7 bases. With 0 bases clipped from V and 1 base from J, the junction kept 7 bases outside the gene matches. The length of the CDR3 is 16 residues. Germline V gives CDR1 SGHRS, CDR2 YFSETQ. Here the CDR3 reads CASSLATGSLSYEQYF. The CDR3 bases are TGCGCCAGCAGCTTGGCGACAGGGTCCCTTTCCTACGAGCAGTACTTC.

This chain joins TRBV5-1 and TRBJ2-7; 9 nucleotides agree with TRBD2. The V and J ends lost 1 base and 3 bases, in that order; junction bases with no gene match: 2. Germline CDR1 and CDR2: SGHRS and YFSETQ. The CDR3 has 14 residues. The CDR3 region has the DNA TGCGCCAGCAGCTTGCTGACTAGCGGCTACGAGCAGTACTTC. It is translated as CASSLLTSGYEQYF. Full variable domain (remainder filled in from reference TRBV5-1 and TRBJ2-7): KAGVTQTPRYLIKTRGQQVTLSCSPISGHRSVSWYQQTPGQGLQFLFEYFSETQRNKGNFPGRFSGRQFSNSRSEMNVSTLELGDSALYLCASSLLTSGYEQYFGPGTRLTVT.

The genes are TRBV7-9 and TRBJ2-7, with D uncertain. The CDR3 loop spans 15 amino acids. Germline CDR1 and CDR2: SEHNR and FQNEAQ (reference sequence). V gave up 3 bases and J gave up 2 bases, with 14 bases separating them. The DNA for the CDR3 is TGTGCCAGCAGCTTTTCCTTACAGTACCCCTACGAGCAGTACTTC. Its translation is CASSFSLQYPYEQYF.

The chain uses TRBV6-1 and TRBJ1-5; D gene ambiguous. CDR1 is MNHNS, CDR2 SASEGT, per germline. The V end was cut by 1 base, the J end by 4 bases, with 8 bases between. This CDR3 is 14 amino acids long. CDR3 residues: CASSEGAGNQPQHF. The CDR3 bases are TGTGCCAGCAGTGAAGGGGCCGGTAATCAGCCCCAGCATTTT.

The V call is TRBV5-4, the J call TRBJ2-3, with D possibly being TRBD2 (5 bases). Germline V gene data show CDR1 as SGHNT and CDR2 as YYREEE (reference sequence). Trimming took 0 bases from V and 0 from J, leaving 8 bases between them. This CDR3 region has 15 residues. The CDR3 protein is CASSLDGVSTDTQYF. The CDR3 bases are TGTGCCAGCAGCTTGGACGGGGTGAGCACAGATACGCAGTATTTT. The full variable domain, completed using reference TRBV5-4 and TRBJ2-3, is ETGVTQSPTHLIKTRGQQVTLRCSSQSGHNTVSWYQQALGQGPQFIFQYYREEENGRGNFPPRFSGLQFPNYSSELNVNALELDDSALYLCASSLDGVSTDTQYFGPGTRLTVL.

The J gene is TRBJ1-1, the V gene TRBV7-6, with D perhaps matching TRBD1 (5 bases). Per the germline V gene, CDR1 is SGHVS and CDR2 is FNYEAQ. V was trimmed by 1 base and J by 2 bases, leaving 8 bases between them. The CDR3 runs to 14 residues. The DNA of the CDR3 is TGTGCCAGCAGCTTAGACCAGGGAAACACTGAAGCTTTCTTT. Translated: CASSLDQGNTEAFF.

The genes are TRBV3-1 (or the pseudogene TRBV3-2) and TRBJ1-2; D call uncertain. V lost 0 bases to trimming and J lost 1 base, with 9 bases between them. CDR1 and CDR2 (germline): LGHDT, YNNKEL (reference sequence). The CDR3 is 15 residues long. DNA of the CDR3: TGTGCCAGCAGCCAAGATCGTTACAATAACTATGGCTACACCTTC. It encodes CASSQDRYNNYGYTF.